Listed below are T cell receptor beta chains from one sample, sequenced in a study of radiotherapy plus CTLA-4 blockade in lung cancer. The data were produced by immunoSEQ multiplex PCR, yet TCRdb's version contains in-frame clones alone and is incomplete. The sample shows over 85,000 clones, about four fifths of them seen only once. Specimen: peripheral blood, collected from a patient treated with radiotherapy plus ipilimumab. The source of these receptors is a human donor with non-small cell lung cancer who had a partial response to radiotherapy plus ipilimumab. Some clones in this sample may be carry-over from other donors' samples. The CDR3 runs from the conserved cysteine through the conserved F or W. Fields, in order: J gene, CDR3 length, D gene, V gene, clone size, CDR3 DNA, CDR3 protein. The D gene is left open where the match is weak. Size tells how often a clone was seen (once, few, many) or the class of an expanded clone, and some rows leave it out.

J: TRBJ2-1
length: 15
D: TRBD2
V: TRBV7-9
size: once
DNA: TGTGCCAGCAGCTTGGGGCTAGCGGCATACAATGAGCAGTTCTTC
CDR3: CASSLGLAAYNEQFF

J: TRBJ2-1
length: 16
D: TRBD2
V: TRBV19
size: NA
DNA: TGTGCCAGTAGTACTACCGGGACTAGCGGGAGAAATGAGCAGTTCTTC
CDR3: CASSTTGTSGRNEQFF

J: TRBJ2-7
length: 14
D: TRBD1
V: TRBV28
size: NA
DNA: TGTGCCAGCAGGCTACAGGGGAGTTTTTACGAGCAGTACTTC
CDR3: CASRLQGSFYEQYF

J: TRBJ1-1
length: 14
D: NA
V: TRBV10-3
size: few
DNA: TGTGCCATCAGTGCTGGCAGTATGAACACTGAAGCTTTCTTT
CDR3: CAISAGSMNTEAFF

J: TRBJ2-7
length: 14
D: NA
V: TRBV28
size: NA
DNA: TGTGCCAGCAGTTTACGGCAGGGAACCTACGAGCAGTACTTC
CDR3: CASSLRQGTYEQYF

J: TRBJ2-3
length: 14
D: TRBD1
V: TRBV7-9
size: few
DNA: TGTGCCAGCAGCTCAAGGACAGGGTACGATACGCAGTATTTT
CDR3: CASSSRTGYDTQYF

J: TRBJ2-5
length: 14
D: TRBD2
V: TRBV29-1
size: NA
DNA: TGCAGCGTTGGCTTTGCGGGGGGGAGGGAGACCCAGTACTTC
CDR3: CSVGFAGGRETQYF

J: TRBJ2-7
length: 11
D: NA
V: TRBV5-6
size: few
DNA: TGTGCCAGCAGCTTGAGCTCCGAGCAGTACTTC
CDR3: CASSLSSEQYF

J: TRBJ2-2
length: 16
D: NA
V: TRBV7-9
size: NA
DNA: TGTGCCAGCAGCTTCCGTCTTACGGGAAACACCGGGGAGCTGTTTTTT
CDR3: CASSFRLTGNTGELFF

J: TRBJ2-7
length: 11
D: NA
V: TRBV6-5
size: NA
DNA: TGTGCCAGCAGGGGAGGACCAGCCCAGTACTTC
CDR3: CASRGGPAQYF

J: TRBJ1-6
length: 13
D: TRBD1
V: TRBV7-2
size: NA
DNA: TGTGCCAGCAGCCAGGACAGGGGTTCACCCCTCCACTTT
CDR3: CASSQDRGSPLHF

J: TRBJ2-1
length: 14
D: TRBD2
V: TRBV2
size: NA
DNA: TGTGCCGGCGGGGGGACTCCGTCCTACAATGAGCAGTTCTTC
CDR3: CAGGGTPSYNEQFF

J: TRBJ2-7
length: 14
D: NA
V: TRBV7-8
size: NA
DNA: TGTGCCAGCAGCTTCAGGGGACTATACTACGAGCAGTACTTC
CDR3: CASSFRGLYYEQYF

J: TRBJ2-7
length: 13
D: NA
V: TRBV6-5
size: NA
DNA: TGTGCCAGCAGTGGGGGGACCTCCTACGAGCAGTACTTC
CDR3: CASSGGTSYEQYF

J: TRBJ2-7
length: 15
D: NA
V: TRBV2
size: NA
DNA: TGTGCCAGCAGTTCGGGTAGGGACATATCCTACGAGCAGTACTTC
CDR3: CASSSGRDISYEQYF

J: TRBJ2-1
length: 14
D: TRBD2
V: TRBV19
size: NA
DNA: TGTGCCAGTAGTATCGGGGGGGGGATTAATGAGCAGTTCTTC
CDR3: CASSIGGGINEQFF

J: TRBJ1-5
length: 14
D: NA
V: TRBV6-1
size: NA
DNA: TGTGCCAGCAGTCCCGACAGGTACAATCAGCCCCAGCATTTT
CDR3: CASSPDRYNQPQHF

J: TRBJ1-5
length: 15
D: NA
V: TRBV9
size: NA
DNA: TGTGCCAGCAGCGAGAGGGGGGGTGGCAATCAGCCCCAGCATTTT
CDR3: CASSERGGGNQPQHF

J: TRBJ2-7
length: 14
D: TRBD1
V: TRBV7-2
size: few
DNA: TGTGCCAGCAGCTTGTACAGGGGGCGCTACGAGCAGTACTTC
CDR3: CASSLYRGRYEQYF